The entry below describes one TCR beta chain. Its target is not known. This sample is drawn from a study of cytomegalovirus exposure and HLA in healthy donors. The study, taken as a whole, reports: There were fewer than 200 TCR beta chains listed as cytomegalovirus-associated.

A multiplex PCR was run with 60 Vbeta primers and 13 Jbeta primers. This table comes from immunoSEQ multiplex PCR, and its TCRdb copy is limited to in-frame clones, with some not included. The data show about 82,000 clones, with more than 60% seen just once and roughly 13% held by the top ten. The CDR3 consists of 13 residues. CDR1 is SNHLY and CDR2 is FYNNEI in the germline V gene. V was clipped by 3 bases and J by 5 bases, with 7 bases between them. The sample was PBMCs. The sequence derives from a human donor in good health. J is TRBJ2-2 and V is TRBV2; D is unresolved. CDR3 sequence (DNA): TGTGCCAGCAGTGACGAGCGAACCGGGGAGCTGTTTTTT. It codes for CASSDERTGELFF.